This TCR beta chain is from a study of T cell responses to AZD1222 COVID-19 vaccine. Using immunoSEQ multiplex PCR, the repertoire was profiled, and TCRdb retains in-frame clones only, with some absent. Of over 100,000 clones listed, roughly 90% are singletons. Second doses at about 4 or about 12 weeks were pooled. V shed 6 bases, J shed 11 bases, and the junction held 11 bases outside the gene matches. This CDR3 region has 14 residues. The germline V gene has CDR1 MDHEN and CDR2 SYDVKM. Sample: peripheral blood, taken 28 days after the second AZD1222 dose. This receptor was taken from an adult who received the AZD1222 COVID-19 vaccine. This chain links TRBV28 with TRBJ2-3; 10 bases map to TRBD2. CDR3 protein: CASSRTSGGPLQYF. The CDR3 DNA reads as TGTGCCAGCAGCCGGACTAGCGGAGGTCCCTTGCAGTATTTT.